These 4 T cell receptor beta chains were all obtained from the same sample, sequenced in a study of CD8+ T cells in alopecia areata. RNA extraction was followed by reverse transcription into cDNA, which acted as the sequencing template. The repertoire was sequenced with immunoSEQ multiplex PCR; TCRdb's copy has only in-frame clones and lacks some. The sample contains 170,000 or so clones, roughly 60% of which appear only once. The sequences come from CD4+ T cells sorted from blood, collected at week 0. The receptor set was obtained from a human donor with alopecia areata.

In this sample, this clone turned up once. The J gene is TRBJ2-5, the V gene TRBV11-2; no firm D call. V was clipped by 5 bases and J by 3 bases, with 13 bases between them. From germline, CDR1 is SGHAT and CDR2 FQNNGV. This CDR3 has 14 residues. This chain's CDR3 is CASSPSSGKETQYF. The DNA for the CDR3 is TGTGCCAGCAGCCCCAGCTCCGGAAAAGAGACCCAGTACTTC.

The chain carries TRBV29-1 and TRBJ2-7; D may be TRBD1 (5 bases). Trimming cost V 0 bases and J 6 bases, with 15 bases left between them. The CDR3 totals 14 residues. The germline V gene encodes CDR1 SQVTM and CDR2 ANQGSEA. CDR3 loop: CSVEDQSQGLEQYF. The DNA of the CDR3 is TGCAGCGTTGAAGATCAATCCCAGGGTCTCGAGCAGTACTTC.

This sequence joins TRBV2 and TRBJ1-1; D gene unclear. Germline V gives CDR1 SNHLY, CDR2 FYNNEI. Trimming pared 2 bases from V and 0 bases from J, leaving 10 bases between. The CDR3 is 15 amino acids. Here the CDR3 DNA reads TGTGCCAGCAGTGAATCGGCGCTTCTGAACACTGAAGCTTTCTTT. Amino acids: CASSESALLNTEAFF.

The gene calls are TRBV30 and TRBJ1-2; D remains unclear. Trimming removed 1 base at V and 4 bases at J, with 7 bases between. The CDR3 runs 12 residues. Germline CDR1 and CDR2: GTSNPN and SVGIG (reference sequence). As DNA, the CDR3 is TGTGCCTGGAGTGCTGGGAGCTATGGCTACACCTTC. The encoded protein is CAWSAGSYGYTF.